This is a list of T cell receptor beta chains from one sample in a study of blood T cell repertoires in COVID-19. Profiling relied on immunoSEQ multiplex PCR, and the TCRdb table lists in-frame clones only, not all of them. The sample yields fewer than 150,000 clones, around 78% seen once. Sequencing used peripheral blood. These receptor sequences come from a man aged 70-80 years with acute or convalescent COVID-19. The CDR3 runs from the conserved cysteine through the conserved F or W.

TRBV19,TRBJ1-2,CASSIGGKAYGYTF
TRBV9,TRBJ2-3,CASSVDPIEDTQYF
TRBV6-5,TRBJ2-5,CASKKTGSQETQYF
TRBV29-1,TRBJ2-1,CSAGGRGLGEQFF
TRBV5-6,TRBJ2-7,CASSSLEHYEQYF
TRBV5-6,TRBJ2-3,CASSWGFYRGEGNTQYF
TRBV18,TRBJ2-7,CASSPTIGQVSYEQYF
TRBV12-3/TRBV12-4,TRBJ1-2,CASSSQGNYGYTF
TRBV3-1/TRBV3-2,TRBJ2-1,CASSPSGLHHEQFF
TRBV28,TRBJ1-4,CASRSPGGPEKLFF
TRBV18,TRBJ1-6,CASSDSTDSPLHF
TRBV2,TRBJ1-4,CASREQGTNEKLFF
TRBV6-4,TRBJ2-2,CASSVLAGNTGELFF
TRBV30,TRBJ1-1,CAWRSGGWGNTEAFF
TRBV30,TRBJ1-5,CAWTPTEGNQPQHF
TRBV27,TRBJ1-2,CASSFIRDRAGGYTF
TRBV7-2,TRBJ1-6,CASSVTGFSYNSPLHF
TRBV3-1/TRBV3-2,TRBJ2-2,CAREGAAGELFF
TRBV3-1/TRBV3-2,TRBJ2-5,CASSQERLVAAHQETQYF
TRBV7-9,TRBJ2-5,CASSLVSGALQETQYF
TRBV2,TRBJ2-1,CASSELEGSHNEQFF
TRBV20-1,TRBJ2-1,CSAISNEQFF
TRBV5-1,TRBJ2-2,CASSLEPDYGELFF
TRBV5-1,TRBJ2-3,CASSLGLAGPSTDTQYF
TRBV18,TRBJ1-1,CASSPPASGLRTEAFF
TRBV19,TRBJ1-2,CASSTENPIYGYTF
TRBV4-3,TRBJ1-1,CASSQDGLMNTEAFF
TRBV27,TRBJ2-5,CASKTGGEETQYF
TRBV11-3,TRBJ2-7,CASSHGTYYEQYF
TRBV5-1,TRBJ2-7,CASSLASGAYEQYF
TRBV5-1,TRBJ2-1,CASSLQGNEQFF
TRBV18,TRBJ2-5,CASSPSLLPGETQYF
TRBV9,TRBJ2-3,CASSARVSGGASSTDTQYF
TRBV29-1,TRBJ1-1,CSVCYLRNTEAFF
TRBV4-3,TRBJ2-4,CASSQRRGADIQYF
TRBV10-3,TRBJ1-6,CAISESATGGRSPLHF
TRBV5-4,TRBJ2-3,CASSPLGLAADTQYF
TRBV19,TRBJ1-6,CATGGGIYNSPLHF
TRBV11-3,TRBJ1-4,CASSHNEKLFF
TRBV13,TRBJ2-7,CASSPRPGEQYF
TRBV6-2/TRBV6-3,TRBJ1-2,CASSPPPGYTF
TRBV10-3,TRBJ1-6,CAISESKRSSNNSPLHF
TRBV18,TRBJ1-1,CASSPPGLVGTEAFF
TRBV7-9,TRBJ1-6,CASSRGTAKDSPLHF
TRBV5-1,TRBJ1-1,CASSLVGTGMNTEAFF
TRBV14,TRBJ2-2,CASSQDRDSQNTGELFF
TRBV4-1,TRBJ1-1,CASSHGQGNTEAFF
TRBV19,TRBJ1-5,CASKWGTEYSNQPQHF
TRBV18,TRBJ1-2,CASSPPSVDRGYGYTF
TRBV2,TRBJ1-5,CASSGRGDQPQHF
TRBV6-2/TRBV6-3,TRBJ1-1,CASSYPLDRVMNTEAFF
TRBV5-1,TRBJ1-3,CASSQGQGNTIYF
TRBV6-2/TRBV6-3,TRBJ1-1,CASSSQVNTEAFF
TRBV5-5,TRBJ2-1,CASSLLDRGEGRQFF
TRBV5-1,TRBJ2-5,CASSLTGTGGQETQYF